Following are 4 T cell receptor beta chains from one sample sequenced in a study of blood T cell repertoires in COVID-19. TCRdb's table, derived via immunoSEQ multiplex PCR, lists solely in-frame clones and lacks some. The sample contains 170,000 or so clones, about 88% of which appear only once. Sequenced input: PBMCs or T cells enriched from blood (not recorded which). These receptors were obtained from a woman between 50 and 59 years old who had recovered from COVID-19.

This chain connects TRBV19 to TRBJ1-3; D not certain. Trimming removed 5 bases at V and 0 bases at J, with 17 bases between. Germline assignment: CDR1 LNHDA and CDR2 SQIVND (reference sequence). This CDR3 contains 17 residues. CDR3 region: CASSYSDSRFSGNTIYF. Written as DNA, the CDR3 is TGTGCCAGTAGTTACTCGGACTCCCGGTTCTCTGGAAACACCATATATTTT.

The chain carries TRBV11-2 and TRBJ2-7, with 10 bases lining up with TRBD2. The V segment lost 6 bases and the J segment 5 bases; nucleotides outside the gene matches: 13. The CDR3 has 16 amino acids. The V gene's germline CDR1 is SGHAT and CDR2 FQNNGV. The CDR3 region has the DNA TGTGCCAGCAGGCCGGGGGGCCTAGCGGGAGACGACGAGCAGTACTTC. It codes for CASRPGGLAGDDEQYF.

This chain connects TRBV11-3 to TRBJ2-5, with 15 bases identical to TRBD2. The germline CDR1 and CDR2 sequences are SGHNT and YENEEA. The CDR3 is 18 amino acids. J was trimmed by 4 bases and V by 1 base; bases with no gene match: 7. The DNA of the CDR3 is TGTGCCAGCAGCTTAGGGACTAGCGGGAGGGCCGGAGCAGAGACCCAGTACTTC. It translates to CASSLGTSGRAGAETQYF.

The rearrangement joins TRBV19 to TRBJ2-5; TRBD2 matches at 8 bases. The CDR3 runs 15 residues. Germline CDR1 LNHDA, CDR2 SQIVND (reference sequence). V shed 3 bases, J shed 5 bases, and the junction held 8 bases outside the gene matches. The CDR3 coding sequence is TGTGCCAGTAGTATTCGGGGGGGATATGACGAGACCCAGTACTTC. Its translation: CASSIRGGYDETQYF. Drawing the rest from reference TRBV19 and TRBJ2-5, the complete variable domain is DGGITQSPKYLFRKEGQNVTLSCEQNLNHDAMYWYRQDPGQGLRLIYYSQIVNDFQKGDIAEGYSVSREKKESFPLTVTSAQKNPTAFYLCASSIRGGYDETQYFGPGTRLLVL.